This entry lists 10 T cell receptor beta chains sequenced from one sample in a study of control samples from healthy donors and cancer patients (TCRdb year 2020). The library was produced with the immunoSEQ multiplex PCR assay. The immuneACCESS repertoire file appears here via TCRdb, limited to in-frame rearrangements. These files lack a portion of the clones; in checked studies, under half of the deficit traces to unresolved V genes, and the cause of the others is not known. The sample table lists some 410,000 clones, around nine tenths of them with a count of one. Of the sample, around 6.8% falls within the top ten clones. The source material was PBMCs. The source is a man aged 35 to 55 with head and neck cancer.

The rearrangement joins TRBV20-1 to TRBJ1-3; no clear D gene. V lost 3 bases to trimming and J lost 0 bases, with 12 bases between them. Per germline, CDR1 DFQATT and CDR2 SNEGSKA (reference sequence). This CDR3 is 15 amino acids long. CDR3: CSASFQASSGNTIYF. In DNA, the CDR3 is TGCAGTGCTAGTTTCCAGGCGAGCTCTGGAAACACCATATATTTT.

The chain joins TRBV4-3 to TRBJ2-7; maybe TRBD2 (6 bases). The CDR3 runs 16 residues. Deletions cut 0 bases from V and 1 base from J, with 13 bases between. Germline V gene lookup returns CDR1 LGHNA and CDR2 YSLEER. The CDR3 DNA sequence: TGCGCCAGCAGCCAAGATCGGGCAGGGACTTCCTACGAGCAGTACTTC. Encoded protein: CASSQDRAGTSYEQYF.

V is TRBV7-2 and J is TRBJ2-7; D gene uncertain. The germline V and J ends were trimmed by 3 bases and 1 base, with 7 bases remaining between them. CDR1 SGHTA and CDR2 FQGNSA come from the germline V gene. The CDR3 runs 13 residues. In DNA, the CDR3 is TGTGCCAGCAGCTTCGACCGTTCCTACGAGCAGTACTTC. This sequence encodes CASSFDRSYEQYF.

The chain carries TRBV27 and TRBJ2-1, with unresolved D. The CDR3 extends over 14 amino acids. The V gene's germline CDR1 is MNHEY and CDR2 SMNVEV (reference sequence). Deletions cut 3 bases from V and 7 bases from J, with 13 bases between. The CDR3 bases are TGTGCCAGCAGTTTTGTGTGGCAGAGGAATGAGCAGTTCTTC. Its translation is CASSFVWQRNEQFF.

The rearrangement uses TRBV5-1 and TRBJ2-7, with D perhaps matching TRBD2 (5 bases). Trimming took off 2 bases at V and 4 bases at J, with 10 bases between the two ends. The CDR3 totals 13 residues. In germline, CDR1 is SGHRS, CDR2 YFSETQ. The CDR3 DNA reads TGCGCCAGCAGCTTAAGGACTGGGTACGAGCAGTACTTC. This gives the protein CASSLRTGYEQYF.

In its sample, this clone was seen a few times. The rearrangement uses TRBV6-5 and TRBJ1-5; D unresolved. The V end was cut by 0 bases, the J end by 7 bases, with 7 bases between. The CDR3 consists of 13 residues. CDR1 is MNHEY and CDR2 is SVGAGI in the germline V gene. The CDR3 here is CASSYSRTQPQHF. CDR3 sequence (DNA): TGTGCCAGCAGTTACTCGAGAACCCAGCCCCAGCATTTT.

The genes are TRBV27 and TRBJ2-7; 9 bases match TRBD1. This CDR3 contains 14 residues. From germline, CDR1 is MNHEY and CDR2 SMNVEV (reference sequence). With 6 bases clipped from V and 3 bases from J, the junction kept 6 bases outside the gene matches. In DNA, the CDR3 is TGTGCCAGCAGCCGCAGACAGGGGGTCTACGAGCAGTACTTC. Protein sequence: CASSRRQGVYEQYF.

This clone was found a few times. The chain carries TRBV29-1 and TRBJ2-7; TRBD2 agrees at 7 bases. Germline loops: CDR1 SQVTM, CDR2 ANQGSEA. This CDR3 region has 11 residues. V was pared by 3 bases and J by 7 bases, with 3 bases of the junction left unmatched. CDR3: CSVDSGGEQYF. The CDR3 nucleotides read TGCAGCGTTGATTCGGGAGGTGAGCAGTACTTC.

The CDR3 DNA reads as TGTGCCAGCAGCCAAAATACACAGGGACAACACAATGAGCAGTTCTTC. Its translation is CASSQNTQGQHNEQFF. The genes are TRBV7-9 and TRBJ2-1; D may be TRBD1 (6 bases). The CDR3 totals 16 residues. Germline CDR1 and CDR2: SEHNR and FQNEAQ (reference sequence). The V gene lost 5 bases and the J gene lost 5 bases, with 19 bases spanning the gap.

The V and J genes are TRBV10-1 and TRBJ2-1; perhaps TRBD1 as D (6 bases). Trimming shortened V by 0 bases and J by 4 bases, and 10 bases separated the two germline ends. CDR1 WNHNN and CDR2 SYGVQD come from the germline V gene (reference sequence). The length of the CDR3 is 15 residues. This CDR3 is CASSESGAQYNEQFF. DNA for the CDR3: TGCGCCAGCAGTGAGTCGGGGGCGCAGTACAATGAGCAGTTCTTC.